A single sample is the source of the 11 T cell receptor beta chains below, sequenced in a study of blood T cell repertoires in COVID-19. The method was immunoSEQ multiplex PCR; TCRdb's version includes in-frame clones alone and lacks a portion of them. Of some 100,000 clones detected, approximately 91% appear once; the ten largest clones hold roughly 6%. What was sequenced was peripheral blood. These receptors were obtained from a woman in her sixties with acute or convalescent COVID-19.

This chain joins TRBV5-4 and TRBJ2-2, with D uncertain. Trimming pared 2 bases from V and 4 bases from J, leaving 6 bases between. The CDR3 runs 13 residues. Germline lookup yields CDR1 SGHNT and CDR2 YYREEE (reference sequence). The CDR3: CASSFGGTGELFF. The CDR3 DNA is TGTGCCAGCAGCTTCGGCGGCACCGGGGAGCTGTTTTTT.

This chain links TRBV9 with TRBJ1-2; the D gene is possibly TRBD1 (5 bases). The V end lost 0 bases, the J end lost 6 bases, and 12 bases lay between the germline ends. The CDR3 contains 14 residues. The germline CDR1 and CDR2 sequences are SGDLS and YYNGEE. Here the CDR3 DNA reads TGTGCCAGCAGCGTAGGTCAGGGTTTTAATGGCTACACCTTC. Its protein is CASSVGQGFNGYTF. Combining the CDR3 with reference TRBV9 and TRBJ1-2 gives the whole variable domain DSGVTQTPKHLITATGQRVTLRCSPRSGDLSVYWYQQSLDQGLQFLIQYYNGEERAKGNILERFSAQQFPDLHSELNLSSLELGDSALYFCASSVGQGFNGYTFGSGTRLTVV.

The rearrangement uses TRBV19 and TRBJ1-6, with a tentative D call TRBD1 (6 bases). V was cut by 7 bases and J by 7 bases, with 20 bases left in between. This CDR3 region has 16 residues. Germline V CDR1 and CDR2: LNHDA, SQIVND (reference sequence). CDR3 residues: CASNYGAGQRNSPLHF. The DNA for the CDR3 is TGTGCCAGTAATTACGGAGCGGGACAAAGGAATTCACCCCTCCACTTT.

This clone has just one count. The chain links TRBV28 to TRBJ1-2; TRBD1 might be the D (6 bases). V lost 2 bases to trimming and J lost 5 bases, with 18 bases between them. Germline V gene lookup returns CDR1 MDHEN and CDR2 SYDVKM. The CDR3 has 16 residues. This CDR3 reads CASSLRPTGSDYGYTF. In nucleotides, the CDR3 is TGTGCCAGCAGTTTACGGCCGACAGGATCGGATTATGGCTACACCTTC.

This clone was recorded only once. The CDR3 region is CSVRELNTEAFF. In DNA, the CDR3 is TGCAGCGTGCGTGAGCTGAACACTGAAGCTTTCTTT. The chain uses TRBV29-1 and TRBJ1-1; D call uncertain. Per the germline V gene, CDR1 is SQVTM and CDR2 is ANQGSEA. The CDR3 covers 12 residues. Trimming stripped 6 bases from V and 0 bases from J, with 8 bases between. The variable domain in full, completed from reference TRBV29-1 and TRBJ1-1, reads SAVISQKPSRDICQRGTSLTIQCQVDSQVTMMFWYRQQPGQSLTLIATANQGSEATYESGFVIDKFPISRPNLTFSTLTVSNMSPEDSSIYLCSVRELNTEAFFGQGTRLTVV.

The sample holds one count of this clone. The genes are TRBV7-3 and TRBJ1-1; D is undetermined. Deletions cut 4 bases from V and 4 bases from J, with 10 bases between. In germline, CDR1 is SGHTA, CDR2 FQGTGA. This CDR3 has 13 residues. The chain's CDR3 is CASSSGSLTEAFF. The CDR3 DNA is TGTGCCAGCAGCTCGGGGAGCCTCACTGAAGCTTTCTTT.

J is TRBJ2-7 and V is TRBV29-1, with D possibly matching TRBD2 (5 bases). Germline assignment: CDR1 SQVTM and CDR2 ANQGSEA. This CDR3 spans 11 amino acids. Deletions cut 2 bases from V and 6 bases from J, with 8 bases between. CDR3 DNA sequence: TGCAGCGTTGAAAGAGGGCCCGAGCAGTACTTC. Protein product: CSVERGPEQYF.

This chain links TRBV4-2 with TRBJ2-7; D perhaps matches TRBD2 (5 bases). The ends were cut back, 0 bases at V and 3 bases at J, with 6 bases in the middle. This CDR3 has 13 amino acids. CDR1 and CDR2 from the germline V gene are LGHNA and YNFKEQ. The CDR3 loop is CASSQDSGYEQYF. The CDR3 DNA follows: TGTGCCAGCAGCCAAGACAGCGGCTACGAGCAGTACTTC.

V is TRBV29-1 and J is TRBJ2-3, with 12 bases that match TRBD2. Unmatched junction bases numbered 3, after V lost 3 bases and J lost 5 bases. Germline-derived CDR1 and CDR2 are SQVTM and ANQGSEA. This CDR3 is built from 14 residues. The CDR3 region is CSVEQTSGGDTQYF. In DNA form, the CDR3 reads TGCAGCGTTGAGCAGACTAGCGGGGGAGATACGCAGTATTTT.

The DNA for the CDR3 is TGTGCCAGCAGGCCAGGCAGGGGGAACACTGAAGCTTTCTTT. It translates to CASRPGRGNTEAFF. The chain has TRBV6-5 and TRBJ1-1; D is possibly TRBD1 (6 bases). The CDR3 length is 14 residues. Trimming cost V 6 bases and J 1 base, with 12 bases left between them. Germline lookup yields CDR1 MNHEY and CDR2 SVGAGI.

The chain's CDR3 is CASSLGSGGSGGIYGYTF. CDR3 nucleotides: TGCGCCAGCAGCCTTGGATCCGGGGGTTCTGGGGGAATCTATGGCTACACCTTC. The rearrangement links TRBV5-1 to TRBJ1-2; weak D call: TRBD1 (5 bases). Trimming shortened V by 4 bases and J by 4 bases, and 26 bases separated the two germline ends. The CDR3 has 18 amino acids. Germline V gives CDR1 SGHRS, CDR2 YFSETQ.